This T cell receptor beta chain was documented in a study of breast tumors, draining lymph nodes, adjacent tissues. Findings of the study overall: Data only fit, rather than demonstrated, lymph node origin of most tumor T cells. Compared with lymph nodes, tumors were less diverse; compared with nontumor tissue, more.

Breast cancer patients provided tissue from their axillary draining lymph nodes. Germline values: CDR1 KGHSH, CDR2 LQKENI. CDR3 length equals 16 residues. Trimming shortened V by 0 bases and J by 0 bases, and 9 bases separated the two germline ends. This clonotype has a handful of counts. What it recognizes is unknown. TCRdb re-called the multiplex PCR reads through MiXCR, storing one row per CDR3 protein. Seen here are 200,000 or so distinct CDR3 sequences, around 33% observed once, and the top ten hold roughly 4.3%. The origin of this receptor is a female donor with breast cancer. Some clones in this sample may be carry-over from other donors' samples. This chain links TRBV18 with TRBJ2-1; D ambiguous. The sequenced sample was axillary lymph node tissue. CDR3: CASSPPSGRSYNEQFF. In nucleotides, the CDR3 is TGTGCCAGCTCACCACCGTCAGGACGCTCCTACAATGAGCAGTTCTTC.